These 32 T cell receptor beta chains were sequenced from one sample in a study of blood T cell repertoires in COVID-19. Generated by immunoSEQ multiplex PCR, the TCRdb table keeps only in-frame clones and is missing some. The sample has about 130,000 clones; just under 85% are singletons. What was sequenced was peripheral blood. The receptors shown here come from a woman aged 80 or over with acute or convalescent COVID-19.

The chain couples TRBV5-1 to TRBJ2-2, with 8 bases aligning to TRBD1. The CDR3 extends over 14 amino acids. Germline-derived CDR1 and CDR2 are SGHRS and YFSETQ. After removal of 2 bases from V and 5 bases from J, the junction contained 2 bases not matched to a gene. The CDR3 DNA sequence: TGCGCCAGCAGCTTAAACAGGGGGACCGGGGAGCTGTTTTTT. Translating it yields CASSLNRGTGELFF.

The gene calls are TRBV19 and TRBJ1-4; 8 nucleotides align to TRBD1. With 6 bases clipped from V and 5 bases from J, the junction kept 11 bases outside the gene matches. Germline CDR1 is LNHDA and CDR2 is SQIVND (reference sequence). CDR3 length: 16 amino acids. The DNA of the CDR3 is TGTGCCAGTAGGCATAATCAGGGGGCTGAAAATGAAAAACTGTTTTTT. As protein: CASRHNQGAENEKLFF.

The rearrangement uses TRBV19 and TRBJ1-2; D remains unclear. CDR3 length: 15 residues. Germline assignment: CDR1 LNHDA and CDR2 SQIVND (reference sequence). Trimming removed 5 bases from V and 0 bases from J, with 13 bases in between. In nucleotides, the CDR3 is TGTGCCAGTAGTCTGAGGGTGGAGGCTAACTATGGCTACACCTTC. This encodes CASSLRVEANYGYTF.

The chain has TRBV5-1 and TRBJ1-5; no definite D call. The CDR3 consists of 17 residues. CDR1 is SGHRS, CDR2 YFSETQ, per germline. Deletions cut 0 bases from V and 3 bases from J, with 16 bases between. The CDR3 region is CASSLGSTADDNQPQHF. CDR3 in DNA: TGCGCCAGCAGCTTGGGGAGCACAGCGGATGACAATCAGCCCCAGCATTTT.

The chain uses TRBV5-1 and TRBJ2-7; 7 bases map to TRBD1. The CDR3 covers 15 residues. Germline CDR1 SGHRS, CDR2 YFSETQ. The J segment lost 0 bases and the V segment lost 1 base, leaving 4 bases of the junction unmatched. In nucleotides, the CDR3 is TGCGCCAGCAGCTTGTACCGGGACAGCTCCTACGAGCAGTACTTC. Its protein is CASSLYRDSSYEQYF.

J is TRBJ1-4 and V is TRBV5-1, with TRBD1 matching 9 bases. V shed 0 bases and J 5 bases; nucleotides not matched to a gene: 8. Per germline, CDR1 SGHRS and CDR2 YFSETQ. The CDR3 has 17 residues. As DNA, the CDR3 is TGCGCCAGCAGCTTGGCCATATCTGGGACAGGGAATGAAAAACTGTTTTTT. This codes for CASSLAISGTGNEKLFF.

The chain recombines TRBV2 with TRBJ2-5, with D possibly being TRBD2 (6 bases). The CDR3 sequence is 14 residues long. Trimming left V 6 bases short and J 2 bases short, with 13 bases between. Germline CDR1 and CDR2: SNHLY and FYNNEI. The CDR3 spells CASRAGRQQETQYF. Written as DNA, the CDR3 is TGTGCCAGCAGGGCGGGGAGACAGCAAGAGACCCAGTACTTC.

The chain joins TRBV4-1 to TRBJ2-2, with D perhaps TRBD2 (6 bases). Trimming pared 3 bases from V and 9 bases from J, leaving 20 bases between. The germline V gene encodes CDR1 MGHRA and CDR2 YSYEKL. The CDR3 is made up of 16 amino acids. CDR3 nucleotides: TGCGCCAGCAGCCATGCTACCGGGACTCGGATCCGGGAGCTGTTTTTT. It codes for CASSHATGTRIRELFF.

The chain recombines TRBV2 with TRBJ2-7, with D possibly TRBD2 on 5 matching bases. Germline V gene lookup returns CDR1 SNHLY and CDR2 FYNNEI. The CDR3 loop spans 14 amino acids. V shed 4 bases and J shed 0 bases, with 10 bases lying between them. The CDR3 nucleotides read TGTGCCAGCAGTGGAGGACTCCGCTCCTACGAGCAGTACTTC. The encoded protein is CASSGGLRSYEQYF.

This clone is a singleton in its sample. This chain connects TRBV5-4 to TRBJ2-7; D gene uncertain. CDR3 length: 17 residues. V was trimmed by 0 bases and J by 3 bases, leaving 19 bases between them. CDR1 SGHNT and CDR2 YYREEE come from the germline V gene (reference sequence). CDR3 in DNA: TGTGCCAGCAGCTTGGGGGCCCCCCCTGTAAGCCGCTACGAGCAGTACTTC. It is translated as CASSLGAPPVSRYEQYF.

This sequence joins TRBV5-5 and TRBJ1-5; D is possibly TRBD1 (6 bases). CDR3 length: 16 amino acids. V lost 0 bases and J 2 bases, leaving 12 bases between the germline ends. Germline assignment: CDR1 SGHKS and CDR2 YYEKEE (reference sequence). The CDR3 sequence: CASSLGTGFGNQPQHF. The DNA for the CDR3 is TGTGCCAGCAGCTTGGGTACAGGGTTTGGCAATCAGCCCCAGCATTTT. Based on the CDR3 plus reference TRBV5-5 and TRBJ1-5, the full variable domain is DAGVTQSPTHLIKTRGQQVTLRCSPISGHKSVSWYQQVLGQGPQFIFQYYEKEERGRGNFPDRFSARQFPNYSSELNVNALLLGDSALYLCASSLGTGFGNQPQHFGDGTRLSIL.

V and J are TRBV10-2 and TRBJ1-2, with no clear D. The CDR3 runs to 13 residues. The germline CDR1 and CDR2 sequences are WSHSY and SAAADI. V lost 4 bases and J 1 base, leaving 7 bases between the germline ends. For the CDR3, the DNA is TGCGCCAGCAGTGGAGGGCTTAACTATGGCTACACCTTC. The encoded protein is CASSGGLNYGYTF.

The rearrangement links TRBV30 to TRBJ1-4; perhaps TRBD1 as D (5 bases). The CDR3 has 12 amino acids. Germline V gene sequence: CDR1 GTSNPN, CDR2 SVGIG (reference sequence). V was clipped by 8 bases and J by 7 bases, with 14 bases between them. Here the CDR3 DNA reads TGTGCCCTACAGGTTAAGGGTGAAAAACTGTTTTTT. Translated: CALQVKGEKLFF.

The chain carries TRBV29-1 and TRBJ1-1; D is unresolved. The CDR3 consists of 12 residues. Trimming removed 6 bases from V and 6 bases from J, with 14 bases in between. Germline lookup yields CDR1 SQVTM and CDR2 ANQGSEA. CDR3 sequence reads: CSVAGGGAEAFF. The CDR3 nucleotides are TGCAGCGTGGCGGGTGGTGGGGCTGAAGCTTTCTTT.

The chain is built from TRBV7-8 and TRBJ1-1; D is undetermined. The CDR3 length is 16 residues. V shed 1 base and J shed 4 bases, with 16 bases lying between them. Per germline, CDR1 SGHVS and CDR2 FQNEAQ. In DNA, the CDR3 is TGTGCCAGCAGCTTAGGGACTGTCTCGGGGATCACTGAAGCTTTCTTT. This codes for CASSLGTVSGITEAFF.

This clone was seen a handful of times. This sequence joins TRBV27 and TRBJ1-4, with 9 bases matching TRBD1. This CDR3 region has 16 residues. V shed 5 bases and J 7 bases; nucleotides not matched to a gene: 11. The germline gives CDR1 MNHEY, CDR2 SMNVEV (reference sequence). The CDR3: CASSRHTDRGFEKLFF. The CDR3 coding sequence is TGTGCCAGCAGTCGCCATACGGACAGGGGTTTTGAAAAACTGTTTTTT. The variable domain in full, with the rest retrieved from reference TRBV27 and TRBJ1-4, is EAQVTQNPRYLITVTGKKLTVTCSQNMNHEYMSWYRQDPGLGLRQIYYSMNVEVTDKGDVPEGYKVSRKEKRNFPLILESPSPNQTSLYFCASSRHTDRGFEKLFFGSGTQLSVL.

This chain uses TRBV7-2 with TRBJ2-5, with 10 positions matching TRBD1. Germline V CDR1 and CDR2: SGHTA, FQGNSA. The CDR3 consists of 14 residues. The V segment lost 6 bases and the J segment 3 bases; nucleotides outside the gene matches: 4. The CDR3 DNA reads TGTGCCAGCAGTCCTGGACAGGGGGAAGAGACCCAGTACTTC. It encodes CASSPGQGEETQYF.

In nucleotides, the CDR3 is TGCGCCAGCAGCTTGGCTGGGCAGGAAAATGAAAAACTGTTTTTT. This translates into CASSLAGQENEKLFF. The genes are TRBV5-1 and TRBJ1-4; D gene uncertain. With 0 bases removed from V and 5 bases from J, the gap between germline ends came to 11 bases. The CDR3 extends over 15 amino acids. CDR1 and CDR2 (germline): SGHRS, YFSETQ.

This sequence joins TRBV6-1 and TRBJ1-5; D is possibly TRBD1 (5 bases). The germline V gene has CDR1 MNHNS and CDR2 SASEGT. The CDR3 is 16 residues long. V was clipped by 3 bases and J by 6 bases, with 18 bases between them. The chain's CDR3 is CASSDPDTGGTQPQHF. The CDR3 DNA reads as TGTGCCAGCAGTGACCCGGACACCGGGGGGACTCAGCCCCAGCATTTT.

This clone is a singleton in its sample. The chain joins TRBV10-1 to TRBJ2-5, with 7 bases identical to TRBD1. The V segment lost 3 bases and the J segment 4 bases; nucleotides outside the gene matches: 5. Germline V gene lookup returns CDR1 WNHNN and CDR2 SYGVQD (reference sequence). This CDR3 is 14 amino acids long. The DNA of the CDR3 is TGCGCCAGCAGTGAATCGACAGGGCGAGAGACCCAGTACTTC. Translation: CASSESTGRETQYF.

The CDR3: CASSPSGLVKEKLFF. The CDR3 DNA sequence: TGTGCCAGCTCACCTTCAGGGCTCGTAAAGGAAAAACTGTTTTTT. The chain uses TRBV18 and TRBJ1-4, with a tentative D call TRBD1 (5 bases). Germline V lookup: CDR1 KGHSH, CDR2 LQKENI. The V end lost 3 bases, the J end lost 8 bases, and 16 bases lay between the germline ends. CDR3 size: 15 residues.

The chain combines TRBV9 with TRBJ2-3; D might be TRBD1 (6 bases). Trimming cost V 3 bases and J 2 bases, with 13 bases left between them. This CDR3 region has 15 residues. Per germline, CDR1 SGDLS and CDR2 YYNGEE. The CDR3 protein is CASSGQGQYTDTQYF. The CDR3, as DNA: TGTGCCAGCAGCGGACAAGGACAGTACACAGATACGCAGTATTTT. Complete variable domain (other parts from reference TRBV9 and TRBJ2-3): DSGVTQTPKHLITATGQRVTLRCSPRSGDLSVYWYQQSLDQGLQFLIQYYNGEERAKGNILERFSAQQFPDLHSELNLSSLELGDSALYFCASSGQGQYTDTQYFGPGTRLTVL.

The chain uses TRBV7-2 and TRBJ1-3; weak D call: TRBD1 (6 bases). Germline CDR1 and CDR2: SGHTA and FQGNSA. CDR3 size: 14 residues. Trimming stripped 5 bases from V and 11 bases from J, with 19 bases between. This chain's CDR3 is CASSVRDPGASIYF. In DNA form, the CDR3 reads TGTGCCAGCAGCGTCCGGGATCCAGGGGCCTCCATATATTTT.

V is TRBV5-6 and J is TRBJ1-1; D not resolved. CDR1 is SGHDT and CDR2 is YYEEEE in the germline V gene. V dropped 0 bases and J dropped 8 bases, with 14 bases sitting between them. The CDR3 spans 14 residues. CDR3 in DNA: TGTGCCAGCAGCTTGGGCCCCACAGTTACCGAAGCTTTCTTT. Translation: CASSLGPTVTEAFF.

This chain joins TRBV7-9 and TRBJ1-2; tentative D call: TRBD1 (6 bases). CDR3 size: 17 residues. CDR1 is SEHNR and CDR2 is FQNEAQ in the germline V gene (reference sequence). Trimming cost V 0 bases and J 2 bases, with 16 bases left between them. The chain's CDR3 is CASSLAARAGTNYGYTF. The CDR3 nucleotides are TGTGCCAGCAGCTTAGCCGCGAGGGCAGGGACAAACTATGGCTACACCTTC.

This chain joins TRBV2 and TRBJ1-4, with 8 nucleotides matching TRBD1. V gave up 6 bases and J gave up 8 bases; unmatched junction bases: 11. Per the germline V gene, CDR1 is SNHLY and CDR2 is FYNNEI. The CDR3 covers 15 residues. CDR3 amino acids: CASRDRVREGEKLFF. The CDR3 DNA sequence: TGTGCCAGCAGGGACAGGGTCCGGGAAGGGGAAAAACTGTTTTTT.

The chain is built from TRBV4-1 and TRBJ1-1, with 7 bases matching TRBD1. V was pared by 2 bases and J by 6 bases, with 18 bases of the junction left unmatched. Germline CDR1 is MGHRA and CDR2 is YSYEKL. The CDR3 runs 18 residues. The CDR3 protein is CASSQTRTGYALYSEAFF. The CDR3 region has the DNA TGCGCCAGCAGCCAAACTCGGACAGGTTATGCCCTATATTCTGAAGCTTTCTTT.

The chain carries TRBV7-3 and TRBJ1-6, with 8 bases lining up with TRBD1. CDR1 is SGHTA, CDR2 FQGTGA, per germline. The CDR3 contains 18 residues. The trim removed 5 bases at V and 0 bases at J, leaving 9 bases unmatched. Here the CDR3 reads CASSRTGQADSYNSPLHF. CDR3 nucleotides: TGTGCCAGCAGCCGAACGGGACAGGCAGACTCCTATAATTCACCCCTCCACTTT.

V gene TRBV27 combines with J gene TRBJ1-1; TRBD1 might be the D (5 bases). The CDR3 is made up of 13 amino acids. Looked up from germline, CDR1 is MNHEY and CDR2 is SMNVEV (reference sequence). V shed 3 bases and J shed 4 bases, with 9 bases lying between them. The CDR3 here is CASSFQGLTEAFF. Here the CDR3 DNA reads TGTGCCAGCAGTTTTCAGGGTCTCACTGAAGCTTTCTTT.

The chain links TRBV7-3 to TRBJ2-2; D might be TRBD2 (6 bases). V dropped 5 bases and J dropped 0 bases, with 16 bases sitting between them. This CDR3 is built from 17 residues. Germline values: CDR1 SGHTA, CDR2 FQGTGA. The CDR3 sequence is CASSLSGLLANTGELFF. In DNA form, the CDR3 reads TGTGCCAGCAGCCTAAGCGGGCTTCTTGCGAACACCGGGGAGCTGTTTTTT. The complete variable domain, with remaining parts taken from reference TRBV7-3 and TRBJ2-2, reads GAGVSQTPSNKVTEKGKYVELRCDPISGHTALYWYRQSLGQGPEFLIYFQGTGAADDSGLPNDRFFAVRPEGSVSTLKIQRTERGDSAVYLCASSLSGLLANTGELFFGEGSRLTVL.

This clone turned up a few times. The genes are TRBV9 and TRBJ1-2; 7 nucleotides match TRBD1. Germline trimming cut 3 bases from V and 0 bases from J; bases unmatched to any gene: 5. The CDR3 extends over 15 amino acids. In germline, CDR1 is SGDLS, CDR2 YYNGEE. The CDR3 loop reads CASSARTGANYGYTF. CDR3 DNA: TGTGCCAGCAGCGCTAGGACAGGAGCTAACTATGGCTACACCTTC.

The gene calls are TRBV10-3 and TRBJ2-3; TRBD2 aligns across 11 bases. This CDR3 contains 18 residues. J was trimmed by 2 bases and V by 3 bases; bases with no gene match: 10. Per the germline V gene, CDR1 is ENHRY and CDR2 is SYGVKD. In nucleotides, the CDR3 is TGTGCCATCAGTGACTCGACCGGGACTAGCGGACTCACAGATACGCAGTATTTT. It is translated as CAISDSTGTSGLTDTQYF.